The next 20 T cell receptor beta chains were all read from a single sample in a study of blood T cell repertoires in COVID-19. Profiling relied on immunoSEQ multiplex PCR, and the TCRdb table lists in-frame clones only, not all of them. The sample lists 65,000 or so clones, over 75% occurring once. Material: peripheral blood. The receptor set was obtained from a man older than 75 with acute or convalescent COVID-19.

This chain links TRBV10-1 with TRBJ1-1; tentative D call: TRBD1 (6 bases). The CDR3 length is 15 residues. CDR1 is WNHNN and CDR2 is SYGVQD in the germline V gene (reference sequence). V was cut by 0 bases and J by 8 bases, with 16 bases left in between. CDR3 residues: CASSESVGRGGEAFF. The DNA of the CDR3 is TGCGCCAGCAGTGAGTCTGTCGGCAGGGGCGGGGAAGCTTTCTTT.

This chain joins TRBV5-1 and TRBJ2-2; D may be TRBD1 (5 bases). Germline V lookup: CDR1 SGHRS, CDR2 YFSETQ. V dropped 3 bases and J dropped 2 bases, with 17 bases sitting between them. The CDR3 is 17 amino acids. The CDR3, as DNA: TGCGCCAGCAGCTCTCAACAGGTCCTCGGTAACACCGGGGAGCTGTTTTTT. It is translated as CASSSQQVLGNTGELFF.

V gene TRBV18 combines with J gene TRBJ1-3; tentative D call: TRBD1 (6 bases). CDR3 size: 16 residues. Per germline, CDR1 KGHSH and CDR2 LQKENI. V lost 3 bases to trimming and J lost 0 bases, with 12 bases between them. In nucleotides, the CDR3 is TGTGCCAGCTCACCCGAGGGACACAACTCTGGAAACACCATATATTTT. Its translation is CASSPEGHNSGNTIYF.

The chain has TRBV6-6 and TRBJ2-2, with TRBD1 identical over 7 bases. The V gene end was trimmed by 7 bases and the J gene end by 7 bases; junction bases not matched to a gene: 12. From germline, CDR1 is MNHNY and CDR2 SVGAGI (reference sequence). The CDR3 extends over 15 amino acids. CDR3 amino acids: CASTRRTGEGGELFF. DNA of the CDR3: TGTGCCAGCACCAGACGGACAGGAGAGGGCGGGGAGCTGTTTTTT.

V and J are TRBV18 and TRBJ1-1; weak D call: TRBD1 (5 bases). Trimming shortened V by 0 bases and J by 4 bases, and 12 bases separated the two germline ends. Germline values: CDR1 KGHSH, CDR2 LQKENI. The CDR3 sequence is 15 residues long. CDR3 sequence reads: CASSPPQGAGTEAFF. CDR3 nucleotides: TGTGCCAGCTCACCACCTCAAGGGGCAGGCACTGAAGCTTTCTTT.

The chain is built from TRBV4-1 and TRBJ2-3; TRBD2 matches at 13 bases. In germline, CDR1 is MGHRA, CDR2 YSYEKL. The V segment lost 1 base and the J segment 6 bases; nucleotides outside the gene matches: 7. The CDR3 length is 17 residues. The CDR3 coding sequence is TGCGCCAGCAGCCAAGGAGGAACGGGACTAGCGGGGGATACGCAGTATTTT. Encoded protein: CASSQGGTGLAGDTQYF.

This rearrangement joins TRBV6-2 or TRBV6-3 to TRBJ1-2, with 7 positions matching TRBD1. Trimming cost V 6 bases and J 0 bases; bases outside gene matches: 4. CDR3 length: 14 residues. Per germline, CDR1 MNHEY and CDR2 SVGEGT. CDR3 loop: CASSWGQTNYGYTF. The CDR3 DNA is TGTGCCAGCAGCTGGGGACAGACTAACTATGGCTACACCTTC.

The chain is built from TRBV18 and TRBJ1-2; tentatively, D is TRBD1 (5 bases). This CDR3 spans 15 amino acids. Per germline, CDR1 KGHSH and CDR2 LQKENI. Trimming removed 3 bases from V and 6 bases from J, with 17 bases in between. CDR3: CASSPYRQVRDGYTF. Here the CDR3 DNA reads TGTGCCAGCTCACCTTACAGGCAAGTAAGGGATGGCTACACCTTC.

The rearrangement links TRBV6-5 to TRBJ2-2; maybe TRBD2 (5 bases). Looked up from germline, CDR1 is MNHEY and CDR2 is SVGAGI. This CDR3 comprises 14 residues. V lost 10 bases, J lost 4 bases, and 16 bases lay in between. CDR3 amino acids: CAIGKRGSTGELFF. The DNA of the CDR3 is TGTGCCATTGGGAAACGGGGAAGCACCGGGGAGCTGTTTTTT.

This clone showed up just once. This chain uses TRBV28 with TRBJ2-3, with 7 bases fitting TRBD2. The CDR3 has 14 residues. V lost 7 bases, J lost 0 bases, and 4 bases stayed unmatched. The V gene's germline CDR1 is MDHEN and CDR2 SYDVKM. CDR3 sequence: CASTSGGSTDTQYF. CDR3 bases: TGTGCCAGCACCTCCGGGGGGAGCACAGATACGCAGTATTTT.

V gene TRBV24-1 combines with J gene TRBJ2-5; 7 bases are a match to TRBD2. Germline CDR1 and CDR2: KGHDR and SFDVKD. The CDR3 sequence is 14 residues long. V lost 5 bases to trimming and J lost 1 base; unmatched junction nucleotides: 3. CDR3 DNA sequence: TGTGCCACCAGTGGGGGGGGGAGCCAAGAGACCCAGTACTTC. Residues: CATSGGGSQETQYF.

The CDR3 nucleotides read TGTGCCAGCTCACCACCGTCGGGAGATACGCAGTATTTT. Its protein product is CASSPPSGDTQYF. This rearrangement joins TRBV18 to TRBJ2-3, with no clear D. Trimming stripped 0 bases from V and 5 bases from J, with 6 bases between. The CDR3 runs 13 residues. Germline-derived CDR1 and CDR2 are KGHSH and LQKENI. The full variable domain, with the rest looked up from reference TRBV18 and TRBJ2-3, is NAGVMQNPRHLVRRRGQEARLRCSPMKGHSHVYWYRQLPEEGLKFMVYLQKENIIDESGMPKERFSAEFPKEGPSILRIQQVVRGDSAAYFCASSPPSGDTQYFGPGTRLTVL.

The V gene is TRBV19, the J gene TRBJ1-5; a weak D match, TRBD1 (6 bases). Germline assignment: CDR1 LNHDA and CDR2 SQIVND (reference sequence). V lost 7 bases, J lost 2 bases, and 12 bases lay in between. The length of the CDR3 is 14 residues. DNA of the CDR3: TGTGCCAGTAACATAGGGGGTGGCAATCAGCCCCAGCATTTT. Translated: CASNIGGGNQPQHF.

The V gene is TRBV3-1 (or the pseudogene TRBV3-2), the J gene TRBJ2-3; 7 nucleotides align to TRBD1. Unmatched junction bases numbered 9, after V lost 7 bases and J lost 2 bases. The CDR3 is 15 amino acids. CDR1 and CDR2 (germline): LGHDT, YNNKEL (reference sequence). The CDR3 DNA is TGTGCCAGCAAAGGGACAGTAGGTCTCACAGATACGCAGTATTTT. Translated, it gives CASKGTVGLTDTQYF.

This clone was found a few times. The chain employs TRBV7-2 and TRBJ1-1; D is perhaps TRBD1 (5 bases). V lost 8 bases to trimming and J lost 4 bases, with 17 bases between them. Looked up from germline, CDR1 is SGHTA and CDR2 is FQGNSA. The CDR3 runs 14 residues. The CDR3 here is CASYPGGGSTEAFF. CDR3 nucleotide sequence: TGTGCCAGCTATCCTGGGGGAGGAAGCACTGAAGCTTTCTTT.

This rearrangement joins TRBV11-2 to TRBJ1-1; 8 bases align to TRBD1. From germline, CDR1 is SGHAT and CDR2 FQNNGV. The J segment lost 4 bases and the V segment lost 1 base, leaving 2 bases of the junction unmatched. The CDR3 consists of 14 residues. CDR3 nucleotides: TGTGCCAGCAGCTTAGGACAGGGGAGCACTGAAGCTTTCTTT. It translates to CASSLGQGSTEAFF.

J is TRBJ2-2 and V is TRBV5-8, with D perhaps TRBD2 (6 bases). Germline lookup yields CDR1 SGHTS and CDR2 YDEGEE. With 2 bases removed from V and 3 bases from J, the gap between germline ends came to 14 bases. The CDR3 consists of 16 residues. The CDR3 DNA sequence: TGTGCCAGCAGCTTTTTGGCGGGGTCGGACACCGGGGAGCTGTTTTTT. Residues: CASSFLAGSDTGELFF. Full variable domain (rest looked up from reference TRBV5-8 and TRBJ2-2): EAGVTQSPTHLIKTRGQQATLRCSPISGHTSVYWYQQALGLGLQFLLWYDEGEERNRGNFPPRFSGRQFPNYSSELNVNALELEDSALYLCASSFLAGSDTGELFFGEGSRLTVL.

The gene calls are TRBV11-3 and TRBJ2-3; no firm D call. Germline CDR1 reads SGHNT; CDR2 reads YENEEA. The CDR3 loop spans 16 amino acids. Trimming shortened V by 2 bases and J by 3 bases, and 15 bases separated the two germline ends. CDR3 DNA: TGTGCCAGCAGCTTAACGACGGGTCTCGGGACAGATACGCAGTATTTT. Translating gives CASSLTTGLGTDTQYF.

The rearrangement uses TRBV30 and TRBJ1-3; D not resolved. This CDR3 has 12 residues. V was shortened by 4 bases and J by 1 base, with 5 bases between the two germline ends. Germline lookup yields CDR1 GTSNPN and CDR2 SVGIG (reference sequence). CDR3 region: CAWKRSGNTIYF. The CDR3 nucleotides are TGTGCCTGGAAGCGATCTGGAAACACCATATATTTT. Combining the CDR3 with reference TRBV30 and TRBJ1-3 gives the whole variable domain SQTIHQWPATLVQPVGSPLSLECTVEGTSNPNLYWYRQAAGRGLQLLFYSVGIGQISSEVPQNLSASRPQDRQFILSSKKLLLSDSGFYLCAWKRSGNTIYFGEGSWLTVV.

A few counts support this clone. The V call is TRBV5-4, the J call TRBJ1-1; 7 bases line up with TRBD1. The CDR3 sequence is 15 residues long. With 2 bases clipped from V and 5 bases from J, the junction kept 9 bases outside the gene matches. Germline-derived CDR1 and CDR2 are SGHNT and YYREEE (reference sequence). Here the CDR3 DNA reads TGTGCCAGCAGCTTTATAAGACAGGGTGGAACTGAAGCTTTCTTT. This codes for CASSFIRQGGTEAFF.